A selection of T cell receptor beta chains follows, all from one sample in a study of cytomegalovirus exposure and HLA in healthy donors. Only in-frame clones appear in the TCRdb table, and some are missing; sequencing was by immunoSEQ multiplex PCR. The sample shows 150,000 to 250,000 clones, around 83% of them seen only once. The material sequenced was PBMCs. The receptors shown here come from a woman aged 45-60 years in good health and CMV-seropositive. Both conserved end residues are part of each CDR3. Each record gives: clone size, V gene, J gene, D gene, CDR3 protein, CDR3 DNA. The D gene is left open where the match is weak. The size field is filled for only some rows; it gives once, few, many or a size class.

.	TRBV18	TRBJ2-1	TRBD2	CASSPHLRGSYHEQFF	TGTGCCAGCTCACCGCATTTACGCGGGAGTTACCATGAGCAGTTCTTC
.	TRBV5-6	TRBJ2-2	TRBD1	CASSFQGAVDTGELFF	TGTGCCAGCAGCTTCCAGGGGGCAGTGGACACCGGGGAGCTGTTTTTT
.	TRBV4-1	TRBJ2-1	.	CASSQPGTRLYNEQFF	TGCGCCAGCAGCCAGCCCGGGACAAGACTTTACAATGAGCAGTTCTTC
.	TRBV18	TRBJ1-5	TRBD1	CASSPPGQRNQPQHF	TGTGCCAGCTCACCACCGGGACAGAGGAATCAGCCCCAGCATTTT
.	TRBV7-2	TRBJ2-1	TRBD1	CASSFRTGLNEQFF	TGTGCCAGCAGCTTCAGGACAGGGCTTAATGAGCAGTTCTTC
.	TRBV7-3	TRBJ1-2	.	CASSGREGGYTF	TGTGCCAGCAGCGGAAGAGAGGGTGGCTACACCTTC
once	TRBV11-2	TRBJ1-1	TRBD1	CASSLDLGQVNTEAFF	TGTGCCAGCAGCTTAGATTTGGGACAGGTGAACACTGAAGCTTTCTTT
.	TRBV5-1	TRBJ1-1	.	CASSQSPGWGTEAFF	TGCGCCAGCAGCCAGTCCCCAGGGTGGGGAACTGAAGCTTTCTTT
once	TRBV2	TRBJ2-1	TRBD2	CASGIAGVGEQFF	TGTGCCAGCGGAATAGCGGGAGTGGGGGAGCAGTTCTTC
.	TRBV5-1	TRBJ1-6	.	CASSLATYNSPLHF	TGCGCCAGCAGCTTGGCTACCTATAATTCACCCCTCCACTTT
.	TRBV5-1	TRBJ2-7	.	CASSRLRDGEGQYF	TGCGCCAGCAGCCGACTGAGGGATGGGGAAGGGCAGTACTTC
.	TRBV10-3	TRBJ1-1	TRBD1	CAITGGQGTEAFF	TGTGCCATCACAGGGGGCCAGGGGACTGAAGCTTTCTTT
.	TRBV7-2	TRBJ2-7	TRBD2	CASSPWGGGPYEQYF	TGTGCCAGCAGCCCCTGGGGCGGGGGGCCCTACGAGCAGTACTTC
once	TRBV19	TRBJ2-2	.	CATPDTNTGELFF	TGTGCCACCCCAGACACGAACACCGGGGAGCTGTTTTTT
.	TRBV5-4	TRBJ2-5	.	CASSLRGGHQETQYF	TGTGCCAGCAGCTTGAGGGGGGGCCACCAAGAGACCCAGTACTTC
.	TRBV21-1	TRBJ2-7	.	CASSETGKDTDEQYF	TGTGCCAGCAGCGAGACAGGGAAGGACACAGACGAGCAGTACTTC
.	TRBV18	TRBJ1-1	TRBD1	CASSPQGQYLVGGAFF	TGTGCCAGCTCACCACAGGGACAGTACCTCGTCGGCGGAGCTTTCTTT
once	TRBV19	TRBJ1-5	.	CASSPPGLLNQPQHF	TGTGCCAGTAGTCCCCCGGGACTGCTCAATCAGCCCCAGCATTTT
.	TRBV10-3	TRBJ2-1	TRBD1	CAISTPGQGKNEQFF	TGTGCCATCAGCACTCCAGGACAGGGGAAAAATGAGCAGTTCTTC
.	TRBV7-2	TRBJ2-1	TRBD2	CASSFLRGSSEQFF	TGTGCCAGCAGCTTTTTGCGGGGGTCGAGCGAGCAGTTCTTC
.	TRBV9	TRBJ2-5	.	CASSAPGGETQYF	TGTGCCAGCAGCGCCCCTGGGGGGGAGACCCAGTACTTC
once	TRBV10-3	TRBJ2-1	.	CAISDVAYNEQFF	TGTGCCATCAGTGATGTCGCCTACAATGAGCAGTTCTTC
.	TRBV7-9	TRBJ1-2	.	CASSFDSTNYGYTF	TGTGCCAGCAGCTTTGACAGCACTAACTATGGCTACACCTTC
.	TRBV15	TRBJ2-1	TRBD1	CATSNPTGGLFNEQFF	TGTGCCACCAGCAACCCAACAGGGGGCCTTTTTAATGAGCAGTTCTTC
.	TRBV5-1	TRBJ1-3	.	CASSGASSGNTIYF	TGCGCCAGCAGCGGTGCCAGTTCTGGAAACACCATATATTTT
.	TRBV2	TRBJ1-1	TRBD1	CASRATGGVTEAFF	TGTGCCAGCAGGGCCACAGGGGGCGTGACTGAAGCTTTCTTT
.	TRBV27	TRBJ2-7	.	CASSLSNTGTYEQYF	TGTGCCAGCAGTTTATCGAACACAGGCACCTACGAGCAGTACTTC
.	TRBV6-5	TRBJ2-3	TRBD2	CASSPTSGSTDTQYF	TGTGCCAGCAGCCCTACTAGCGGGAGTACAGATACGCAGTATTTT
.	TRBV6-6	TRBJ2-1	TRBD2	CASSTTSGGRNEQFF	TGTGCCAGCAGCACCACTAGCGGGGGGCGGAATGAGCAGTTCTTC
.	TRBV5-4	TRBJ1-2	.	CASSPRGASGYGYTF	TGTGCCAGCAGCCCCCGGGGAGCCTCCGGCTATGGCTACACCTTC
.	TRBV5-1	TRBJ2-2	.	CASSRQANTGELFF	TGCGCCAGCAGCCGACAGGCGAACACCGGGGAGCTGTTTTTT
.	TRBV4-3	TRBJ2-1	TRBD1	CASSQDGRGMDEQFF	TGCGCCAGCAGCCAAGATGGCAGGGGGATGGATGAGCAGTTCTTC
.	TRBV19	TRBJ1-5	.	CASSWGRVVNQPQHF	TGTGCCAGTAGTTGGGGCAGGGTTGTCAATCAGCCCCAGCATTTT
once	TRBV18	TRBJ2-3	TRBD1	CASSPQEGTGGTDTQYF	TGTGCCAGCTCACCACAAGAAGGTACAGGGGGCACAGATACGCAGTATTTT
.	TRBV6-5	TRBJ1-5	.	CASRPGWAQPQHF	TGTGCCAGCAGGCCAGGGTGGGCTCAGCCCCAGCATTTT
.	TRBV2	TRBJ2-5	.	CASSGRFVQETQYF	TGTGCCAGCAGTGGTCGGTTCGTCCAAGAGACCCAGTACTTC
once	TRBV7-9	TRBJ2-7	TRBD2	CASSLSSGRTSYEQYF	TGTGCCAGCAGCTTGTCTAGCGGGAGAACATCCTACGAGCAGTACTTC
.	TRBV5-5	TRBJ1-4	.	CASSSQGMREKLFF	TGTGCCAGCAGCTCACAGGGTATGCGGGAAAAACTGTTTTTT
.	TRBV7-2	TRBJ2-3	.	CASSLRGSTDTQYF	TGTGCCAGCAGCTTACGGGGGAGCACAGATACGCAGTATTTT
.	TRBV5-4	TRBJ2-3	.	CASSLNAGEGGGTQYF	TGTGCCAGCAGCTTGAACGCGGGAGAAGGGGGGGGTACGCAGTATTTT
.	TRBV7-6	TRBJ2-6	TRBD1	CASSSGDRGGSSGANGLTF	TGTGCCAGCAGCTCAGGGGACAGGGGAGGGTCCTCTGGGGCCAACGGCCTGACTTTC
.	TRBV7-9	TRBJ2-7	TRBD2	CSSSSRRESSYEQYF	TGTTCCAGCAGCTCGAGGCGGGAGTCCTCCTACGAGCAGTACTTC